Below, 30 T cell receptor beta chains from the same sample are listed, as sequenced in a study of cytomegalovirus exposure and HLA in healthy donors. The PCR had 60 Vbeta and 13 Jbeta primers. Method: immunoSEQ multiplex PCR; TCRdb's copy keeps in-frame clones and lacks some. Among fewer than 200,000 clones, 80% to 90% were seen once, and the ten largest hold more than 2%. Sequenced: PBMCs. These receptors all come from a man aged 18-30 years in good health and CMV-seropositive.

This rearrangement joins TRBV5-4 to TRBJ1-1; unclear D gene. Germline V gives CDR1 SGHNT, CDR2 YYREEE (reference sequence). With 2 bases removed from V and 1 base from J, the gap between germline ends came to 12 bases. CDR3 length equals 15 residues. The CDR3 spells CASSLYDGRNTEAFF. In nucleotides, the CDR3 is TGTGCCAGCAGCTTATACGATGGCAGGAACACTGAAGCTTTCTTT. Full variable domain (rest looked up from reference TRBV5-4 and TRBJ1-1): ETGVTQSPTHLIKTRGQQVTLRCSSQSGHNTVSWYQQALGQGPQFIFQYYREEENGRGNFPPRFSGLQFPNYSSELNVNALELDDSALYLCASSLYDGRNTEAFFGQGTRLTVV.

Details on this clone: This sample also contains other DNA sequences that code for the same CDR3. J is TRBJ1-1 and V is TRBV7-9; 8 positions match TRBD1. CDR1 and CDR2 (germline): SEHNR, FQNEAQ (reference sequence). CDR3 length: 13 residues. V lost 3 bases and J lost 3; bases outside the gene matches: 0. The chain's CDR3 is CASSLTGDTEAFF. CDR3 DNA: TGTGCCAGCAGCTTGACAGGGGACACTGAAGCTTTCTTT.

CDR3 DNA sequence: TGTGCCAGCAGCCGCAAAAAAACGGCGGGCAATCAGCCCCAGCATTTT. As protein: CASSRKKTAGNQPQHF. J is TRBJ1-5 and V is TRBV5-4; D is ambiguous. The V end was cut by 4 bases, the J end by 2 bases, with 16 bases between. The CDR3 extends over 16 amino acids. CDR1 is SGHNT, CDR2 YYREEE, per germline (reference sequence).

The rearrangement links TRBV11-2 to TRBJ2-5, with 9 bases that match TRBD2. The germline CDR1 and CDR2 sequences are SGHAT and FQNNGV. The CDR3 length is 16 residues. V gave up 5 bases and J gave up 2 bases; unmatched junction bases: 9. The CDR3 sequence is CASSPDWTSAQETQYF. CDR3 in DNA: TGTGCCAGCAGCCCAGACTGGACTAGCGCTCAAGAGACCCAGTACTTC.

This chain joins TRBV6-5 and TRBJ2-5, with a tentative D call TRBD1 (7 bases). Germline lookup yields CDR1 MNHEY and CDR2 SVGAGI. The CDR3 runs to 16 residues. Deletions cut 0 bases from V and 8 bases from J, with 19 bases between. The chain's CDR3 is CASSYSRQGGYNTQYF. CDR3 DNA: TGTGCCAGCAGTTACTCGAGGCAGGGGGGTTACAACACCCAGTACTTC.

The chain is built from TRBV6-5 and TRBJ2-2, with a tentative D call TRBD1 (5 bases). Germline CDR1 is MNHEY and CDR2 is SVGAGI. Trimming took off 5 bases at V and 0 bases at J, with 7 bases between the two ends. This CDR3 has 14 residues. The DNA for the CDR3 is TGTGCCAGCAGTCCGGACACGAACACCGGGGAGCTGTTTTTT. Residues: CASSPDTNTGELFF.

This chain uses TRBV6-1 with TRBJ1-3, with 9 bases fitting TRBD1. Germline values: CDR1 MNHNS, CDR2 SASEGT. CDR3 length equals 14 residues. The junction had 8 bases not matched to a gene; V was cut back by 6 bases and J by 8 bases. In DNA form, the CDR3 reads TGTGCCAGCAGAACCGGGACAGGGTTTGACACCATATATTTT. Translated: CASRTGTGFDTIYF.

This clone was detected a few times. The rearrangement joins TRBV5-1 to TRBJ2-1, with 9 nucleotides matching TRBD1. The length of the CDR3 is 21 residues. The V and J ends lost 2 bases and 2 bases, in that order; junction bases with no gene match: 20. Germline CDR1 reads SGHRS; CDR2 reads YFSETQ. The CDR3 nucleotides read TGCGCCAGCAGCTTACCCCTACAGGGGGCTACCATCCATGATACCTACAATGAGCAGTTCTTC. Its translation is CASSLPLQGATIHDTYNEQFF.

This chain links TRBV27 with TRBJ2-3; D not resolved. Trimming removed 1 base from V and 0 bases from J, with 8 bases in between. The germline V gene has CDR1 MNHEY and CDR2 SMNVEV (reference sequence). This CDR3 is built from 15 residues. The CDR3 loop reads CASSLWADSTDTQYF. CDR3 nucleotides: TGTGCCAGCAGTTTATGGGCCGACAGCACAGATACGCAGTATTTT.

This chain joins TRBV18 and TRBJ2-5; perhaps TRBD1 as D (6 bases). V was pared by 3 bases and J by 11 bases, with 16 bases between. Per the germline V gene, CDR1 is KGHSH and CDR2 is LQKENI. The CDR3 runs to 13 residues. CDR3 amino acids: CASSPQDSREQYF. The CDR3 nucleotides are TGTGCCAGCTCACCTCAGGACAGCCGAGAGCAGTACTTC.

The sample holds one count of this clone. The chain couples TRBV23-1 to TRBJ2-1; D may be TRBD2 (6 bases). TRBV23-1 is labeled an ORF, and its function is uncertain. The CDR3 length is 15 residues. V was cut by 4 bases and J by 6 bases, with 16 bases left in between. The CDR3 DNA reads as TGCGCCAGCAGTCCGTCGAGGCTAGCGACCAATGAGCAGTTCTTC. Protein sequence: CASSPSRLATNEQFF.

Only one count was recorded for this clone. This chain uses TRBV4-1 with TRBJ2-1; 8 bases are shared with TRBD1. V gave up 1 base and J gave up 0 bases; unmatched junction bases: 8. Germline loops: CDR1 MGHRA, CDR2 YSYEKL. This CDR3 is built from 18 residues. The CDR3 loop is CASSQGPGQVSSYNEQFF. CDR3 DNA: TGCGCCAGCAGCCAAGGCCCGGGACAGGTTAGCTCCTACAATGAGCAGTTCTTC.

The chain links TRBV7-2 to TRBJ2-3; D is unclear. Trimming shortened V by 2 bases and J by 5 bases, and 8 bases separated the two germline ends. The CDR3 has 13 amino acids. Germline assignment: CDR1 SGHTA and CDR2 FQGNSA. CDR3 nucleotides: TGTGCCAGCAGCTTACGGCGGTTAGATACGCAGTATTTT. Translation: CASSLRRLDTQYF.

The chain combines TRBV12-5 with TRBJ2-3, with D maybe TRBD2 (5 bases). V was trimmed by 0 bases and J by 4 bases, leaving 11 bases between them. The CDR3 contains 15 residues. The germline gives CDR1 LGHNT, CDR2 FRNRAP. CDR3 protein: CASGLVLGSADTQYF. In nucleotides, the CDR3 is TGTGCTAGTGGTTTGGTACTCGGTAGCGCAGATACGCAGTATTTT.

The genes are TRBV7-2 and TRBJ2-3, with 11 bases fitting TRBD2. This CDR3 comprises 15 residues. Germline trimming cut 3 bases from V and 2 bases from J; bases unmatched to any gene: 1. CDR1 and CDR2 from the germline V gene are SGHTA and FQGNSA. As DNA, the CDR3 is TGTGCCAGCAGCTTTAGCGGGGGGGCCACAGATACGCAGTATTTT. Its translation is CASSFSGGATDTQYF.

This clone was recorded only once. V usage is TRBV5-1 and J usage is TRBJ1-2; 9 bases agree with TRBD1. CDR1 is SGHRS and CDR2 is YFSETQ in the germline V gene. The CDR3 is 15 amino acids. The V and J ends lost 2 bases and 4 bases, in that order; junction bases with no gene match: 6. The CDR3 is CASSLMDRGGYGYTF. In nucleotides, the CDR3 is TGCGCCAGCAGCTTAATGGACAGGGGTGGCTATGGCTACACCTTC.

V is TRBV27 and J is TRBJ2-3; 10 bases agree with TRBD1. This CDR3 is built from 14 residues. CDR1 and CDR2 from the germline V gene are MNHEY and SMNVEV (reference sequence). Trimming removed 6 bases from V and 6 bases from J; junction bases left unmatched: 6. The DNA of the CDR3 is TGTGCCAGCAGGACAGGGGGCCTAACGGATACGCAGTATTTT. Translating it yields CASRTGGLTDTQYF.

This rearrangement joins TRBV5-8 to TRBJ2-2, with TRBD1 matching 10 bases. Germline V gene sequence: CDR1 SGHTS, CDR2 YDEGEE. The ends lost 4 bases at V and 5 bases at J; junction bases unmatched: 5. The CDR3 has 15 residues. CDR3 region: CASSLTGGETGELFF. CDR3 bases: TGTGCCAGCAGCCTGACAGGGGGCGAAACCGGGGAGCTGTTTTTT.

This CDR3 reads CASASGQGADTQYF. The CDR3, as DNA: TGCGCCAGCGCCTCCGGACAGGGCGCAGATACGCAGTATTTT. The J gene is TRBJ2-3, the V gene TRBV5-1; 8 nucleotides match TRBD1. V lost 7 bases and J lost 4; bases outside the gene matches: 8. Germline assignment: CDR1 SGHRS and CDR2 YFSETQ. This CDR3 has 14 residues.

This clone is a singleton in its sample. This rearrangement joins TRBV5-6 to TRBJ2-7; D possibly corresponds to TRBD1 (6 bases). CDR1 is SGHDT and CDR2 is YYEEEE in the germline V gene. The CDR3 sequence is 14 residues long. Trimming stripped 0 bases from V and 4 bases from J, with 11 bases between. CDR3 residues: CASSLGAGVYEQYF. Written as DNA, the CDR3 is TGTGCCAGCAGCTTGGGTGCAGGGGTTTACGAGCAGTACTTC.

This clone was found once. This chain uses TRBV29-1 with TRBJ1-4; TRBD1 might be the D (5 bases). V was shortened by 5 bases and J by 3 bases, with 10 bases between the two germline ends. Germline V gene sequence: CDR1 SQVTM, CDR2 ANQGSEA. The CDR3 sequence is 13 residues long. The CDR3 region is CSVSQGSNEKLFF. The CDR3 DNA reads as TGCAGCGTTAGTCAGGGCTCTAATGAAAAACTGTTTTTT. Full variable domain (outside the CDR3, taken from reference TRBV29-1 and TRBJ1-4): SAVISQKPSRDICQRGTSLTIQCQVDSQVTMMFWYRQQPGQSLTLIATANQGSEATYESGFVIDKFPISRPNLTFSTLTVSNMSPEDSSIYLCSVSQGSNEKLFFGSGTQLSVL.

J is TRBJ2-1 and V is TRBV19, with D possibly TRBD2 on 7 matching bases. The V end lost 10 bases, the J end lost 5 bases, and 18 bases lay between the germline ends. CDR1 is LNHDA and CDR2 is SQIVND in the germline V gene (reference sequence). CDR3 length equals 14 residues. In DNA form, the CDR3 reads TGTGCCACCCAAGGTGGGGGGGCAGACAATGAGCAGTTCTTC. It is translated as CATQGGGADNEQFF.

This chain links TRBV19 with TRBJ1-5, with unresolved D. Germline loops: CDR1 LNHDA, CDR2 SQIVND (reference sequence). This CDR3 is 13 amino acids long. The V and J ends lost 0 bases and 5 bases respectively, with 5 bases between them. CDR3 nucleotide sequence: TGTGCCAGTAGTATAGAAATAGATCAGCCCCAGCATTTT. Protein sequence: CASSIEIDQPQHF.

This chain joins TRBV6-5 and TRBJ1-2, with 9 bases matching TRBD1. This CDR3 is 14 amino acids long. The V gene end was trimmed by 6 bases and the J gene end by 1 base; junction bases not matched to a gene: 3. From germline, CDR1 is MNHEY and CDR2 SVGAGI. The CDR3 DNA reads TGTGCCAGCAGAGGGACAGGGCTTAACTATGGCTACACCTTC. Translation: CASRGTGLNYGYTF.

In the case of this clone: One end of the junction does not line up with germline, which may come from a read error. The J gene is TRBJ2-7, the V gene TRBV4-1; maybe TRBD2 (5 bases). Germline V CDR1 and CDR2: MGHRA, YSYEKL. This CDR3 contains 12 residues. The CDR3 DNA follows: TGCGCCAGCAGCCAAGATAGTCGGGGAATCCTCTTC. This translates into CASSQDSRGILF.

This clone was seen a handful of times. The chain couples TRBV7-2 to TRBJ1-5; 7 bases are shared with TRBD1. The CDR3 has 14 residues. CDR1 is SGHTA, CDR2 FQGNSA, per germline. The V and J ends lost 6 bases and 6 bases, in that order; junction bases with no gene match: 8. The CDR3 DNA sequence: TGTGCCAGCAGTTTACAGGGGTCTGGTCAGCCCCAGCATTTT. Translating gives CASSLQGSGQPQHF.

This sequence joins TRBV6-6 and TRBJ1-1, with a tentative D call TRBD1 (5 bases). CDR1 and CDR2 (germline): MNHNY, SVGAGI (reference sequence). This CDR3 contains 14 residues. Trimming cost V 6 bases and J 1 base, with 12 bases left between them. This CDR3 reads CASSRVRENTEAFF. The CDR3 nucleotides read TGTGCCAGCAGCAGGGTAAGGGAGAACACTGAAGCTTTCTTT.

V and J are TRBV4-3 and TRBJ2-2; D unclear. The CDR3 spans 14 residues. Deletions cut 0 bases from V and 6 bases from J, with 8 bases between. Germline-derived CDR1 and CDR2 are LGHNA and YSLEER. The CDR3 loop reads CASSQDPRAGELFF. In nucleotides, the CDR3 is TGCGCCAGCAGCCAAGATCCCCGGGCCGGGGAGCTGTTTTTT.

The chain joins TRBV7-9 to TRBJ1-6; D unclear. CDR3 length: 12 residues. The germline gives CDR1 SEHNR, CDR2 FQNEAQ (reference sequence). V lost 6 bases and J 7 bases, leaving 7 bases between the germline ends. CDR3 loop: CASRQNNSPLHF. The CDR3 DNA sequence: TGTGCCAGCAGGCAGAACAATTCACCCCTCCACTTT.

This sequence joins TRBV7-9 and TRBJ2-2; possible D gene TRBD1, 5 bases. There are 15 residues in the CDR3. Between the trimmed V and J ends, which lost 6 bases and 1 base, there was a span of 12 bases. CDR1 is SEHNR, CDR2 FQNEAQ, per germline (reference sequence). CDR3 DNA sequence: TGTGCCAGCAGGCACATTACAGGGAACACCGGGGAGCTGTTTTTT. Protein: CASRHITGNTGELFF.